Following are 28 T cell receptor beta chains from one sample sequenced in a study of CD8+ T cells in alopecia areata. Specified treatment: oral pan-JAK inhibitor, 5-10 mg twice daily. In each case, RNA was isolated and then reverse transcribed into cDNA as the sequencing template. Data came from immunoSEQ multiplex PCR; TCRdb stores just in-frame clones and leaves some out. The sample contains fewer than 200,000 clones, roughly three fifths of which appear only once. The sequencing used CD8+ T cells sorted from blood, collected at week 24, from a patient treated with tofacitinib. The receptors derive from a human donor with alopecia areata.

This sequence joins TRBV30 and TRBJ1-1; D is unclear. Trimming left V 2 bases short and J 6 bases short, with 7 bases between. This CDR3 is built from 11 residues. Germline CDR1 and CDR2: GTSNPN and SVGIG (reference sequence). CDR3 in DNA: TGTGCCTGGAGTCCTTCGGCTGAAGCTTTCTTT. It yields the protein CAWSPSAEAFF.

This clone was seen a single time. The chain carries TRBV30 and TRBJ1-3; D not resolved. Germline-derived CDR1 and CDR2 are GTSNPN and SVGIG (reference sequence). The CDR3 loop spans 13 amino acids. V lost 3 bases to trimming and J lost 0 bases, with 6 bases between them. CDR3 DNA sequence: TGTGCCTGGAGAGGACCCTCTGGAAACACCATATATTTT. It encodes CAWRGPSGNTIYF.

The J gene is TRBJ1-2, the V gene TRBV19; D may be TRBD1 (5 bases). Trimming pared 5 bases from V and 3 bases from J, leaving 7 bases between. The CDR3 has 12 residues. Per germline, CDR1 LNHDA and CDR2 SQIVND (reference sequence). The CDR3 sequence: CASSGGDYGYTF. The CDR3 DNA sequence: TGTGCCAGTAGTGGGGGGGACTATGGCTACACCTTC.

The V gene is TRBV5-5, the J gene TRBJ2-2; D is undetermined. Looked up from germline, CDR1 is SGHKS and CDR2 is YYEKEE (reference sequence). Trimming removed 0 bases at V and 0 bases at J, with 18 bases between. The CDR3 spans 19 residues. The CDR3: CASSLVPFWDNSNTGELFF. CDR3 bases: TGTGCCAGCAGCTTGGTCCCTTTTTGGGATAACTCGAACACCGGGGAGCTGTTTTTT. The full variable domain, in which reference TRBV5-5 and TRBJ2-2 provide the parts outside the CDR3, is DAGVTQSPTHLIKTRGQQVTLRCSPISGHKSVSWYQQVLGQGPQFIFQYYEKEERGRGNFPDRFSARQFPNYSSELNVNALLLGDSALYLCASSLVPFWDNSNTGELFFGEGSRLTVL.

The chain links TRBV29-1 to TRBJ1-2; D ambiguous. Trimming cost V 4 bases and J 6 bases, with 12 bases left between them. Germline V gene data show CDR1 as SQVTM and CDR2 as ANQGSEA. This CDR3 spans 12 amino acids. CDR3 residues: CSVGGGSDGYTF. CDR3 in DNA: TGCAGCGTTGGAGGTGGGAGCGATGGCTACACCTTC.

This clone was observed a few times. The CDR3: CASTGDEAFF. The CDR3 DNA sequence: TGTGCCAGCACAGGGGATGAAGCTTTCTTT. The chain has TRBV2 and TRBJ1-1; D possibly corresponds to TRBD1 (6 bases). The CDR3 is 10 amino acids. V was pared by 7 bases and J by 7 bases, with 7 bases between. The germline CDR1 and CDR2 sequences are SNHLY and FYNNEI.

CDR3 bases: TGTGCCTGGAGTCCAGCAGCGGGCCCAGATACGCAGTATTTT. As protein: CAWSPAAGPDTQYF. The V and J genes are TRBV30 and TRBJ2-3; D perhaps matches TRBD2 (6 bases). Per germline, CDR1 GTSNPN and CDR2 SVGIG (reference sequence). V lost 2 bases and J lost 4, with 13 bases in between. CDR3 length: 14 amino acids. Looking up the rest from reference TRBV30 and TRBJ2-3 gives the full variable domain: SQTIHQWPATLVQPVGSPLSLECTVEGTSNPNLYWYRQAAGRGLQLLFYSVGIGQISSEVPQNLSASRPQDRQFILSSKKLLLSDSGFYLCAWSPAAGPDTQYFGPGTRLTVL.

The chain has TRBV13 and TRBJ2-5, with 7 bases lining up with TRBD1. The CDR3 runs to 15 residues. Germline CDR1 reads PRHDT; CDR2 reads FYEKMQ (reference sequence). The trim removed 3 bases at V and 1 base at J, leaving 5 bases unmatched. CDR3 coding DNA: TGTGCCAGCAGCTTCGACAGGGCAACCCAAGAGACCCAGTACTTC. It is translated as CASSFDRATQETQYF.

J is TRBJ2-7 and V is TRBV29-1; D is unclear. This CDR3 is 10 amino acids long. Germline loops: CDR1 SQVTM, CDR2 ANQGSEA. With 6 bases removed from V and 6 bases from J, the gap between germline ends came to 9 bases. The CDR3 DNA follows: TGCAGCGTCCTGCAGGCCGAGCAGTACTTC. As protein: CSVLQAEQYF.

The J gene is TRBJ1-5, the V gene TRBV30; TRBD1 is a possible D gene (5 bases). Trimming left V 4 bases short and J 0 bases short, with 10 bases between. Germline CDR1 reads GTSNPN; CDR2 reads SVGIG (reference sequence). The CDR3 covers 14 residues. DNA of the CDR3: TGTGCCTGGAATGCAGGGTATAGCAATCAGCCCCAGCATTTT. Amino acid sequence: CAWNAGYSNQPQHF. The full variable domain, rest sourced from reference TRBV30 and TRBJ1-5, is SQTIHQWPATLVQPVGSPLSLECTVEGTSNPNLYWYRQAAGRGLQLLFYSVGIGQISSEVPQNLSASRPQDRQFILSSKKLLLSDSGFYLCAWNAGYSNQPQHFGDGTRLSIL.

The chain recombines TRBV5-6 with TRBJ1-2; unclear D gene. Germline CDR1 and CDR2: SGHDT and YYEEEE. The V and J ends lost 3 bases and 4 bases respectively, with 16 bases between them. The CDR3 length is 15 residues. CDR3 bases: TGTGCCAGCAGCTCACCCGTGCCTCGGGGCTATGGCTACACCTTC. Translating gives CASSSPVPRGYGYTF.

With regard to this clone: Other DNA sequences from this sample encode an identical CDR3 as well. The DNA for the CDR3 is TGTGCCAGCAGTGAAGGGAATGAGCAGTTCTTC. Amino acid sequence: CASSEGNEQFF. This chain uses TRBV2 with TRBJ2-1; D is undetermined. Germline V CDR1 and CDR2: SNHLY, FYNNEI. Trimming left V 1 base short and J 7 bases short, with 2 bases between. The CDR3 runs 11 residues.

The chain employs TRBV15 and TRBJ1-2; the D is unclear. CDR1 and CDR2 from the germline V gene are LNHNV and YYDKDF (reference sequence). V lost 5 bases to trimming and J lost 5 bases, with 12 bases between them. The CDR3 has 13 residues. CDR3 sequence reads: CATSPYTGYGYTF. The DNA of the CDR3 is TGTGCCACCAGCCCCTACACCGGATATGGCTACACCTTC. Combining the CDR3 with reference TRBV15 and TRBJ1-2 gives the whole variable domain DAMVIQNPRYQVTQFGKPVTLSCSQTLNHNVMYWYQQKSSQAPKLLFHYYDKDFNNEADTPDNFQSRRPNTSFCFLDIRSPGLGDTAMYLCATSPYTGYGYTFGSGTRLTVV.

The rearrangement joins TRBV7-6 to TRBJ2-3; 9 nucleotides agree with TRBD1. V lost 5 bases, J lost 1 base, and 4 bases stayed unmatched. Germline V CDR1 and CDR2: SGHVS, FNYEAQ. CDR3 length equals 15 residues. The DNA of the CDR3 is TGTGCCAGCAGCGCCCGGACAGGGGGCACAGATACGCAGTATTTT. Translating gives CASSARTGGTDTQYF.

The gene calls are TRBV25-1 and TRBJ2-1; D gene ambiguous. There are 16 residues in the CDR3. Germline lookup yields CDR1 MGHDK and CDR2 SYGVNS. V dropped 5 bases and J dropped 0 bases, with 14 bases sitting between them. CDR3 protein: CASSPVRVDSYNEQFF. The CDR3 DNA sequence: TGTGCCAGCAGTCCTGTCCGAGTGGACTCCTACAATGAGCAGTTCTTC. The variable domain in full, with the rest retrieved from reference TRBV25-1 and TRBJ2-1, is EADIYQTPRYLVIGTGKKITLECSQTMGHDKMYWYQQDPGMELHLIHYSYGVNSTEKGDLSSESTVSRIRTEHFPLTLESARPSHTSQYLCASSPVRVDSYNEQFFGPGTRLTVL.

The rearrangement uses TRBV5-1 and TRBJ1-6; D unclear. Germline CDR1 is SGHRS and CDR2 is YFSETQ. Trimming cost V 0 bases and J 9 bases, with 19 bases left between them. The CDR3 runs to 17 residues. DNA for the CDR3: TGCGCCAGCAGCTTGGGGTATAACAAGAGTCCTTTTTCACCCCTCCACTTT. Translation: CASSLGYNKSPFSPLHF.

V usage is TRBV7-9 and J usage is TRBJ2-5; 8 nucleotides agree with TRBD1. This CDR3 comprises 16 residues. V was clipped by 7 bases and J by 5 bases; unmatched bases: 15. The V gene's germline CDR1 is SEHNR and CDR2 FQNEAQ (reference sequence). CDR3 bases: TGTGCCAGCAACCGACTCGGGCAGGGGGCGGTTGAGACCCAGTACTTC. Protein sequence: CASNRLGQGAVETQYF.

This sequence joins TRBV29-1 and TRBJ2-1, with TRBD1 matching 9 bases. This CDR3 region has 14 residues. V gave up 4 bases and J gave up 7 bases; unmatched junction bases: 8. Germline lookup yields CDR1 SQVTM and CDR2 ANQGSEA. For the CDR3, the DNA is TGCAGCGTTGCTGGACAGGGGAAGGAGAATGAGCAGTTCTTC. Translating gives CSVAGQGKENEQFF.

This clone was detected only a few times. The CDR3 region is CASSEGTEAFF. DNA of the CDR3: TGTGCCAGCAGTGAGGGGACCGAAGCTTTCTTT. This sequence joins TRBV2 and TRBJ1-1, with a weak D call TRBD1 (5 bases). V lost 3 bases, J lost 8 bases, and 7 bases lay in between. There are 11 residues in the CDR3. In germline, CDR1 is SNHLY, CDR2 FYNNEI.

The chain has TRBV25-1 and TRBJ2-3; TRBD1 matches 8 bases. Germline CDR1 is MGHDK and CDR2 is SYGVNS. The CDR3 loop spans 13 amino acids. V lost 6 bases and J lost 6; bases outside the gene matches: 5. This CDR3 reads CASRDRGVDTQYF. The CDR3 coding sequence is TGTGCCAGCAGAGACAGGGGAGTCGATACGCAGTATTTT.

The rearrangement links TRBV6-5 to TRBJ2-7, with TRBD2 identical over 8 bases. Germline V lookup: CDR1 MNHEY, CDR2 SVGAGI. CDR3 size: 15 residues. Germline trimming cut 0 bases from V and 3 bases from J; bases unmatched to any gene: 4. The CDR3 DNA is TGTGCCAGCAGTTACTCGGCGGGGGGCCGCTACGAGCAGTACTTC. Amino acids: CASSYSAGGRYEQYF.

This clone has a handful of counts. V is TRBV27 and J is TRBJ2-1, with 8 bases fitting TRBD2. Germline values: CDR1 MNHEY, CDR2 SMNVEV (reference sequence). J lost 9 bases, V lost 7 bases, and 17 bases had no gene match. This CDR3 has 16 residues. CDR3 sequence reads: CASTVTGTRIDIEQFF. DNA for the CDR3: TGTGCCAGCACCGTAACCGGGACTAGAATTGACATTGAGCAGTTCTTC.

V usage is TRBV4-2 and J usage is TRBJ1-5; D ambiguous. V lost 6 bases to trimming and J lost 2 bases, with 17 bases between them. CDR3 length: 16 amino acids. From germline, CDR1 is LGHNA and CDR2 YNFKEQ. CDR3 DNA sequence: TGTGCCAGCAGGTCCGGGTTCCTCGGTGGCAATCAGCCCCAGCATTTT. Translation gives CASRSGFLGGNQPQHF.

This clone was detected a few times. The chain couples TRBV2 to TRBJ2-3, with D perhaps TRBD1 or TRBD2 (5 bases each). Looked up from germline, CDR1 is SNHLY and CDR2 is FYNNEI. V lost 1 base, J lost 6 bases, and 23 bases lay in between. The CDR3 is made up of 18 amino acids. The CDR3 spells CASSEGMGGGVVWDTQYF. The CDR3 bases are TGTGCCAGCAGTGAAGGGATGGGTGGGGGAGTCGTCTGGGATACGCAGTATTTT.

The chain couples TRBV27 to TRBJ2-5, with D perhaps TRBD1 or TRBD2 (5 bases each). From germline, CDR1 is MNHEY and CDR2 SMNVEV (reference sequence). The V gene lost 0 bases and the J gene lost 5 bases, with 16 bases spanning the gap. The CDR3 sequence is 16 residues long. CDR3 sequence (DNA): TGTGCCAGCAGTTTATCGGGGACGGGGATAGCGGAGACCCAGTACTTC. It is translated as CASSLSGTGIAETQYF.

About this clone itself: This CDR3 is also generated by other DNA sequences in the sample. The genes are TRBV30 and TRBJ2-7, with D uncertain. Deletions cut 3 bases from V and 0 bases from J, with 3 bases between. The germline V gene encodes CDR1 GTSNPN and CDR2 SVGIG (reference sequence). The CDR3 is 11 residues long. The CDR3 region is CAWSDSYEQYF. CDR3 DNA: TGTGCCTGGAGCGACTCCTACGAGCAGTACTTC.

This clone came up many times. The chain is built from TRBV19 and TRBJ2-6; D remains ambiguous. Trimming took off 6 bases at V and 1 base at J, with 10 bases between the two ends. Germline V gives CDR1 LNHDA, CDR2 SQIVND (reference sequence). The length of the CDR3 is 15 residues. The CDR3 loop reads CASSPFPSGANVLTF. The CDR3 nucleotides read TGTGCCAGTAGCCCCTTCCCATCTGGGGCCAACGTCCTGACTTTC.

This clone has a handful of counts. The rearrangement uses TRBV29-1 and TRBJ2-5; perhaps TRBD1 as D (6 bases). Trimming pared 6 bases from V and 5 bases from J, leaving 10 bases between. CDR1 is SQVTM and CDR2 is ANQGSEA in the germline V gene. The CDR3 sequence is 11 residues long. CDR3 in amino acids: CSVWGLETQYF. DNA for the CDR3: TGCAGCGTATGGGGGCTCGAGACCCAGTACTTC.